This TCR beta chain stems from a study of T cell repertoires in cytomegalovirus infection. About the research overall: It can be stated that public TCR beta signatures indicated CMV infection as well as a matching HLA type. Study observations and caveats: Clonotype analysis showed dominance of the ex vivo response by HLA-C-restricted CMV-specific TCR beta clonotypes.

A single record per CDR3 protein comes from TCRdb applying MiXCR to the reads. The table lists 200,000 to 250,000 distinct CDR3 sequences, over 20% of them singletons. Only a few counts were recorded for this clonotype. Antigen unknown. V was shortened by 2 bases and J by 0 bases, with 11 bases between the two germline ends. CDR3 length equals 16 residues. CDR1 is LNHDA and CDR2 is SQIVND in the germline V gene (reference sequence). This chain connects TRBV19 to TRBJ2-4; tentative D call: TRBD2 (5 bases). The sequence was obtained from a human donor in good health (CMV status not recorded). Some clones in this sample may be carry-over from other donors' samples. The sample was CD8+ T cells from PBMCs. CDR3 amino acids: CASSILDGLAKNIQYF. As DNA, the CDR3 is TGTGCCAGTAGTATACTGGATGGACTAGCCAAAAACATTCAGTACTTC.